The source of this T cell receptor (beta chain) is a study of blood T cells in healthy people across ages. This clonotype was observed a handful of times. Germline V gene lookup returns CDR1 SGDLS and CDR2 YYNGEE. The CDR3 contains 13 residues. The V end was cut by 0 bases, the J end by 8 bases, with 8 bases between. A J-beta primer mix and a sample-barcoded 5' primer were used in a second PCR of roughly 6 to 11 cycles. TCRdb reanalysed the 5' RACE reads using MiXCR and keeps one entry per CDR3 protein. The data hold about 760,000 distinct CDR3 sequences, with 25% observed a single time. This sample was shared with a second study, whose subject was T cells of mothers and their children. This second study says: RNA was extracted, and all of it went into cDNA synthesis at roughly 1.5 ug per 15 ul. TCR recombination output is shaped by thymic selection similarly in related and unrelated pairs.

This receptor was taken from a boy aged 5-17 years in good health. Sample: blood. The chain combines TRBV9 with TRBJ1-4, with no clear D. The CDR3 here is CASSVVGGEKLFF. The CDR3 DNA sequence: TGTGCCAGCAGCGTAGTCGGAGGGGAAAAACTGTTTTTT.